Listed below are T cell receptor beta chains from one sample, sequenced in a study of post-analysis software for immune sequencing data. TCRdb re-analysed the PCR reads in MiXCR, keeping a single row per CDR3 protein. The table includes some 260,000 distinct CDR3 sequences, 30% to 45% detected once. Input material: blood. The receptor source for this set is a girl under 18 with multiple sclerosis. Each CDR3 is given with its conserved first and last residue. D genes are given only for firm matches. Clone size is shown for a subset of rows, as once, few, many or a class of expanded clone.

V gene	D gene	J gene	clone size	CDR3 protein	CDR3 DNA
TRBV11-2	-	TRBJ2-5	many	CASSLRGVEETQYF	TGTGCCAGCAGTTTACGAGGGGTAGAAGAGACCCAGTACTTC
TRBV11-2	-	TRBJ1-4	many	CASRREGAKLFF	TGTGCCAGCCGAAGAGAGGGTGCAAAACTGTTTTTT
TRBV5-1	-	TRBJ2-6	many	CASSLVRSRPGHSGANVLTF	TGCGCCAGCAGCTTAGTCAGGTCTCGGCCTGGGCACTCTGGGGCCAACGTCCTGACTTTC
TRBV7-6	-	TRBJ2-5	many	CASSLGAGWETQYF	TGTGCCAGCAGCTTAGGGGCAGGGTGGGAGACCCAGTACTTC
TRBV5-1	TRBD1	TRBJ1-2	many	CASSSGTGFILSGGYTF	TGCGCCAGCAGCTCCGGGACAGGGTTCATCCTGTCAGGGGGCTACACCTTC
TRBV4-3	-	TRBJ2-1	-	CASSQDYHNEQFF	TGCGCCAGCAGCCAAGATTACCACAATGAGCAGTTCTTC
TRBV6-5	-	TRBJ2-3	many	CASTPWYMGTDTQYF	TGTGCCAGCACCCCCTGGTATATGGGCACAGATACGCAGTATTTT
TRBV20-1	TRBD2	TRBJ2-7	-	CSARDPRGGDEQYF	TGCAGTGCTAGAGATCCCCGGGGGGGCGACGAGCAGTACTTC
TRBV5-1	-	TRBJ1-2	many	CASSLSAGTNGYTF	TGCGCCAGCAGCTTGTCCGCAGGAACCAATGGCTACACCTTC
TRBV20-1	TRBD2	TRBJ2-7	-	CSVSRTSSYEQYF	TGCAGTGTTAGTCGGACTAGCAGCTACGAGCAGTACTTC
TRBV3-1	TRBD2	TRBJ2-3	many	CASSQTGLARDTQYF	TGTGCCAGCAGCCAGACGGGACTAGCGAGAGATACGCAGTATTTT
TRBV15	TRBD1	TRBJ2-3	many	CATSTRQGESTDTQYF	TGTGCCACCAGCACACGACAGGGAGAATCCACAGATACGCAGTATTTT
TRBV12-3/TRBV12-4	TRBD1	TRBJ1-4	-	CASSSQRGTGNEKLFF	TGTGCCAGCAGCTCCCAGCGAGGGACAGGGAATGAAAAACTGTTTTTT
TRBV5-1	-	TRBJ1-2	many	CASSPYGTGNGYGYTF	TGCGCCAGCAGCCCCTATGGCACGGGGAACGGCTATGGCTACACCTTC
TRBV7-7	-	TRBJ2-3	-	CASSFLASEVAGDTQYF	TGTGCCAGCAGCTTTCTAGCTAGCGAAGTCGCAGGGGATACGCAGTATTTT
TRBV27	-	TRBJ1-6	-	CASSFDRCSPLHF	TGTGCCAGCAGTTTCGATCGCTGTTCACCCCTCCACTTT
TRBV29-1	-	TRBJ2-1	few	CSVVALGGYNEQFF	TGCAGCGTAGTCGCCCTAGGGGGGTACAATGAGCAGTTCTTC
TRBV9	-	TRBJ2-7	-	CASSPPEGTLSYEQYF	TGTGCCAGCAGCCCCCCCGAAGGGACACTCTCCTACGAGCAGTACTTC
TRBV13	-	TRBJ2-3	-	CASQGDTQYF	TGTGCCAGCCAAGGGGATACGCAGTATTTT
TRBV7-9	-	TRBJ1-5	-	CASSLQQNQETQHF	TGTGCCAGCAGCTTACAACAGAATCAAGAGACCCAGCATTTT
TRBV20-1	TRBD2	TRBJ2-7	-	CSARDPGGPYEQYF	TGCAGTGCTAGAGATCCGGGAGGGCCCTACGAGCAGTACTTC
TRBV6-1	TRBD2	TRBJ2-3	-	CASSESAGASTDTQYF	TGTGCCAGCAGTGAATCAGCGGGAGCGAGCACAGATACGCAGTATTTT
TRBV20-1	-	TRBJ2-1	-	CSARDRADHNEQFF	TGCAGTGCTAGAGATAGGGCAGATCACAATGAGCAGTTCTTC
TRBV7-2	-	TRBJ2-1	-	CASSSLTPVRGNEQFF	TGTGCCAGCAGCTCACTCACGCCGGTTAGGGGAAATGAGCAGTTCTTC
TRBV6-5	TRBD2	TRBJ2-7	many	CASRPSGRGLSEQYF	TGTGCCAGCAGGCCGAGCGGGAGGGGATTAAGCGAGCAGTACTTC
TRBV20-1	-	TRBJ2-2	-	CSANRAGSRRDTGELFF	TGCAGTGCTAACCGCGCAGGTAGTCGACGGGACACCGGGGAGCTGTTTTTT
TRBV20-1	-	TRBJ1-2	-	CSARAAGWEDGYTF	TGCAGTGCTAGGGCGGCAGGGTGGGAGGATGGCTACACCTTC
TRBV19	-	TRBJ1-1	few	CASSWEMNTEAFF	TGTGCCAGTAGTTGGGAAATGAACACTGAAGCTTTCTTT
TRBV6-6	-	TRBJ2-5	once	CASSWDLRGGTQYF	TGTGCCAGCAGTTGGGACCTCCGAGGAGGAACCCAGTACTTC
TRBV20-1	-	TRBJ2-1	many	CSARDSLGYNEQFF	TGCAGTGCTAGAGATTCTCTAGGGTACAATGAGCAGTTCTTC
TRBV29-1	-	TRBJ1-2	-	CSARIAPYGYTF	TGCAGCGCCCGAATCGCCCCCTATGGCTACACCTTC
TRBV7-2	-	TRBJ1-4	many	CASSLARMAYEKLFF	TGTGCCAGCAGCTTAGCCAGGATGGCTTACGAAAAACTGTTTTTT
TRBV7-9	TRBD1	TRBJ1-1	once	CASSLVRGGTDGSRTEAFF	TGTGCCAGCAGCTTAGTGCGAGGGGGGACAGACGGAAGTCGCACTGAAGCTTTCTTT
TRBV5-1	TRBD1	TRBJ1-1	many	CASSFTRGRGRTEAFF	TGCGCCAGCAGCTTCACCAGGGGGCGCGGCCGCACTGAAGCTTTCTTT
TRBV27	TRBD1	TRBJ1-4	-	CASSPGGGREKLFF	TGTGCCAGCAGTCCAGGGGGCGGACGGGAAAAACTGTTTTTT
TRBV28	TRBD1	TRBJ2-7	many	CASSLTEDRGSLYF	TGTGCCAGCAGTTTAACGGAGGACAGGGGGAGTCTGTACTTC
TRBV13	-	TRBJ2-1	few	CASSWDLVRTNEQFF	TGTGCCAGCAGCTGGGACCTAGTCAGGACGAATGAGCAGTTCTTC
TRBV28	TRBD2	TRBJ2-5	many	CASSIPTGGAQETQYF	TGTGCCAGCAGTATCCCAACCGGGGGGGCCCAAGAGACCCAGTACTTC
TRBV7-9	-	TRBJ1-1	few	CASSPGVTEAFF	TGTGCCAGCAGCCCGGGGGTGACTGAAGCTTTCTTT
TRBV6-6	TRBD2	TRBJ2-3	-	CANSTRGGLAGVNTQYF	TGTGCCAACAGTACAAGGGGCGGACTAGCGGGAGTTAATACGCAGTATTTT
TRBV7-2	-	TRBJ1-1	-	CASSLDMNTEAFF	TGTGCCAGCAGCTTAGATATGAACACTGAAGCTTTCTTT
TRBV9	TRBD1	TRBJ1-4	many	CASSPGTGQGEKLFF	TGTGCCAGCAGCCCGGGGACAGGGCAGGGTGAAAAACTGTTTTTT
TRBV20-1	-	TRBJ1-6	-	CSARDTEAYNSPLHF	TGCAGTGCTAGAGATACAGAAGCCTATAATTCACCCCTCCACTTT
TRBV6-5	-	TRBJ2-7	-	CASSSGAGSGEQYF	TGTGCCAGCAGTTCCGGGGCGGGTTCTGGCGAGCAGTACTTC
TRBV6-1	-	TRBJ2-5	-	CASRDRGHRETQYF	TGTGCCAGCAGGGACCGAGGGCACCGAGAGACCCAGTACTTC
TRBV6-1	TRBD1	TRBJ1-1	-	CASRPGQVNTEAFF	TGTGCCAGCAGGCCCGGACAGGTGAACACTGAAGCTTTCTTT
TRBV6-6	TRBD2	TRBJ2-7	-	CASSYWTSGRLEQYF	TGTGCCAGCAGTTACTGGACCAGCGGGAGACTCGAGCAGTACTTC
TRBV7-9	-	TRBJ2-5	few	CASSLSHPSAHQETQYF	TGTGCCAGCAGCCTTTCCCATCCTAGCGCCCACCAAGAGACCCAGTACTTC
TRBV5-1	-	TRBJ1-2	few	CASSTTSGTAAASTF	TGCGCCAGCAGCACTACATCCGGGACGGCGGCGGCAAGCACCTTC
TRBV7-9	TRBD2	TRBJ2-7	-	CASSLTSGSSEQYF	TGTGCCAGCAGCTTGACTAGCGGGAGTTCCGAGCAGTACTTC
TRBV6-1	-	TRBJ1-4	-	CASSEPPGHSLFF	TGTGCCAGCAGTGAACCACCGGGACATAGCCTGTTTTTT
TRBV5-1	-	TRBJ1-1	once	CASSGRRDTEAFF	TGCGCCAGCAGCGGACGGAGGGACACTGAAGCTTTCTTT
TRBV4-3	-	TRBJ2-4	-	CASSQDSTALEQYF	TGCGCCAGCAGCCAAGATTCTACGGCCCTAGAGCAGTACTTC
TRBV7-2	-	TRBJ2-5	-	CASSQKLAKETQYF	TGTGCCAGCAGCCAAAAGCTAGCGAAAGAGACCCAGTACTTC
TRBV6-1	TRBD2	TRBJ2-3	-	CASSETTSGRIGTQYF	TGTGCCAGCAGTGAAACCACTAGCGGGAGAATAGGTACGCAGTATTTT